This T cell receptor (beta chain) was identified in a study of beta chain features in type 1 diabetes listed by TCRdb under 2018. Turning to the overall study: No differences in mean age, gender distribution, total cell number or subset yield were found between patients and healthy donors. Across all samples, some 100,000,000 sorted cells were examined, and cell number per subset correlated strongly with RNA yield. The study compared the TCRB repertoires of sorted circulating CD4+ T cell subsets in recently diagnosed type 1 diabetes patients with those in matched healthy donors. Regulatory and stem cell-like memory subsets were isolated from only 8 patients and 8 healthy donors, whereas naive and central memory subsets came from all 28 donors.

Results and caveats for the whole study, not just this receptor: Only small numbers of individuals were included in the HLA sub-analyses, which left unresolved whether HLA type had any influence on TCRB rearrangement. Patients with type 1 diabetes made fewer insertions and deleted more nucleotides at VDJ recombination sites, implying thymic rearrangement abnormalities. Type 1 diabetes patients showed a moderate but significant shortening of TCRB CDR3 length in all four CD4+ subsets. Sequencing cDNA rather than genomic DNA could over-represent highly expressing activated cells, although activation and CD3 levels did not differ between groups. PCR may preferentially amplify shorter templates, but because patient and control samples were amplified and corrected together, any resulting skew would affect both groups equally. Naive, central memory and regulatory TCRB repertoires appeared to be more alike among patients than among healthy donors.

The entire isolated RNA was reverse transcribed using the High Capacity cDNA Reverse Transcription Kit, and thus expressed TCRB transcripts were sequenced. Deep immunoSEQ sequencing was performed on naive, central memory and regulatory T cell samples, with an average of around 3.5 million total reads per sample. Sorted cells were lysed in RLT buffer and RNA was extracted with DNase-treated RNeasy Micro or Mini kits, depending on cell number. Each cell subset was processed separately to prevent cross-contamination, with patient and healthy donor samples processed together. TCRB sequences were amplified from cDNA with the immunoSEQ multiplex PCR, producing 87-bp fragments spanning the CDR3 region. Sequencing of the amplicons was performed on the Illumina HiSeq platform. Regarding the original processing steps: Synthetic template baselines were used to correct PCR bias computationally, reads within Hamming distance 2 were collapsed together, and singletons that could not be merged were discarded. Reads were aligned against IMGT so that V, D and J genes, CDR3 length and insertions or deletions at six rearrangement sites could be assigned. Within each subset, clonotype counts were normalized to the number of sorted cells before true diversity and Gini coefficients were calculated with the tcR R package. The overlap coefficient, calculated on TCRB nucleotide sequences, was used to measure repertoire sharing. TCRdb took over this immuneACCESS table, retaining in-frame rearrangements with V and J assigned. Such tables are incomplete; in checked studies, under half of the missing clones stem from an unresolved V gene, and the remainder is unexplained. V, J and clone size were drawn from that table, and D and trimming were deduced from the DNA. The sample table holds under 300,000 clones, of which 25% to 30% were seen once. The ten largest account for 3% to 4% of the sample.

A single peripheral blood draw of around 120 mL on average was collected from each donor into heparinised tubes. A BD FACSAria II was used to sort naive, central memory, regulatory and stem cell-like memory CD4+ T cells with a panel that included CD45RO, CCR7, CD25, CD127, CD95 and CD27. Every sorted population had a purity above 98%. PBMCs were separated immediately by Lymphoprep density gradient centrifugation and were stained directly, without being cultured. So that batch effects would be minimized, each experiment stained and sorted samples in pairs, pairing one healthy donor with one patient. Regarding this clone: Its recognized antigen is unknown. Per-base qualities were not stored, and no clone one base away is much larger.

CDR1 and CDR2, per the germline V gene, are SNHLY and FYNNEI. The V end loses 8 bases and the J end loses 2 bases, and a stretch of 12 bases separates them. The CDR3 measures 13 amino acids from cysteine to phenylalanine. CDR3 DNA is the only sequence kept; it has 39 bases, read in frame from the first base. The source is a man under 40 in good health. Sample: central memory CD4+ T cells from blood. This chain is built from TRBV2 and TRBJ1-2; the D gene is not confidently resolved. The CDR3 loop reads CASGQDGNYGYTF. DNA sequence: TGTGCCAGCGGCCAGGACGGGAACTATGGCTACACCTTC.